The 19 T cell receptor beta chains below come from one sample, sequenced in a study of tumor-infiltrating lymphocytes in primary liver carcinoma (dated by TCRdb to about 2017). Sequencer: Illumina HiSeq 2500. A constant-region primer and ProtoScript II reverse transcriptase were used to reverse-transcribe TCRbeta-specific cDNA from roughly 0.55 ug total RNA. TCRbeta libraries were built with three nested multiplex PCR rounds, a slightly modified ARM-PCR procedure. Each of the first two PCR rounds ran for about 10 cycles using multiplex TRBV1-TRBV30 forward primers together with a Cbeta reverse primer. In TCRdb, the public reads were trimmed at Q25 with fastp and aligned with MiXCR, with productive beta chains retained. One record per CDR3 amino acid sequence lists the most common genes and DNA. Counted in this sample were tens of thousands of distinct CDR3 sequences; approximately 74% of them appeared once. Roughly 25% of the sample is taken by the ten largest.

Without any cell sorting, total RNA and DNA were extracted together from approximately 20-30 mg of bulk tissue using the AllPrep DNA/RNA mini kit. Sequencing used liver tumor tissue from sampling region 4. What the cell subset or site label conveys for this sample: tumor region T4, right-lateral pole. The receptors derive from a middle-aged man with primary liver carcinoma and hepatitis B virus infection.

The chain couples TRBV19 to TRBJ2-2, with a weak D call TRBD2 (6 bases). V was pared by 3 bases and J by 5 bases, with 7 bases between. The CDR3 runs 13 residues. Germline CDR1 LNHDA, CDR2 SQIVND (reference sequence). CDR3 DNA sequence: TGTGCCAGTAGTATCCTAGCGACCGGGGAGCTGTTTTTT. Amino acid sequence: CASSILATGELFF. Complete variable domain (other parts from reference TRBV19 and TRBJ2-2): DGGITQSPKYLFRKEGQNVTLSCEQNLNHDAMYWYRQDPGQGLRLIYYSQIVNDFQKGDIAEGYSVSREKKESFPLTVTSAQKNPTAFYLCASSILATGELFFGEGSRLTVL.

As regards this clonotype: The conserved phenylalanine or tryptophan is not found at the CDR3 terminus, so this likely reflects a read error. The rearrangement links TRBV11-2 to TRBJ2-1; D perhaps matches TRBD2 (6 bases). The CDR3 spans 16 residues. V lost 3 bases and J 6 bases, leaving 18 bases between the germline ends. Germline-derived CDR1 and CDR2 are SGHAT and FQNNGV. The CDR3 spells CASSFRLVEDFNEQFL. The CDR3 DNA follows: TGTGCCAGCAGCTTTCGACTAGTGGAAGATTTCAATGAGCAGTTCTTA.

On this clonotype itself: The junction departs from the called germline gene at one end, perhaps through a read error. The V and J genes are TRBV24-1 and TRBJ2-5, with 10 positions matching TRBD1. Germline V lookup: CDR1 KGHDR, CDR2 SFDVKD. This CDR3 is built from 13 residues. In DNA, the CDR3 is TGTGTCACCGACAGGGGGCTCGGAGAGACCGAGTACTTC. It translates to CVTDRGLGETEYF.

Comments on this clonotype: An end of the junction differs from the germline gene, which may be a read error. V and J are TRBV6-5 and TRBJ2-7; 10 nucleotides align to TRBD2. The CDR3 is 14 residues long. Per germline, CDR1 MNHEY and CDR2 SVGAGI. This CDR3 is CTSNPLAGAGEQDF. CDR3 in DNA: TGTACCAGCAACCCTCTAGCGGGAGCGGGGGAGCAGGACTTC.

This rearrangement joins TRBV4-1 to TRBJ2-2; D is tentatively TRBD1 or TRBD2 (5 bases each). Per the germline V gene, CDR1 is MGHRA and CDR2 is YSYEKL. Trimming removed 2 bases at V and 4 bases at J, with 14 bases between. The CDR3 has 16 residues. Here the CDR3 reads CASSQIAAGTTGELFF. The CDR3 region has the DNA TGCGCCAGCAGCCAAATCGCAGCAGGGACCACCGGGGAGCTGTTTTTT.

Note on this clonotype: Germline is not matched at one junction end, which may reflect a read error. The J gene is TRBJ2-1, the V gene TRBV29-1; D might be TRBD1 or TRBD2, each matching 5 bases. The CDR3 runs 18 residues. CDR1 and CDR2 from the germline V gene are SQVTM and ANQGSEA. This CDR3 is CSVEDISGALLPYSEQFF. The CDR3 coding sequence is TGCAGCGTTGAAGACATCTCCGGGGCTCTCCTACCCTACAGTGAGCAGTTCTTC.

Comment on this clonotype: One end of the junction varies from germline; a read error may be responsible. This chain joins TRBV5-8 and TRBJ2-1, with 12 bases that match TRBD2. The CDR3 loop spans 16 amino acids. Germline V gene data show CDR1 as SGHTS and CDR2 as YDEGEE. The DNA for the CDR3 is TGTGGCAGCAGCTCAGGACTAGCGGGGATCTACAATGAACAGTTCTTC. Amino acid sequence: CGSSSGLAGIYNEQFF.

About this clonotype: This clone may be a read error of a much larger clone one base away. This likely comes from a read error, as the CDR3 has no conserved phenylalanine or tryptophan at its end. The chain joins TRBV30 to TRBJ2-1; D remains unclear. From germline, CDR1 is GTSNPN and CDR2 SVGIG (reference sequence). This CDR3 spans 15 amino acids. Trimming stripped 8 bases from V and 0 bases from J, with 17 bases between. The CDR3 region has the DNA TGTGCCACTGGGAAGGGCCCGAGCTCCTACAATGAGCAGTTCATC. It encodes CATGKGPSSYNEQFI.

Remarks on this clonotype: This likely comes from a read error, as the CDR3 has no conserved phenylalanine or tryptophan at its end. The CDR3 region is CASSESYNEQYL. The CDR3 DNA reads TGTGCCAGCAGTGAAAGCTACAATGAGCAGTACCTC. J is TRBJ2-1 and V is TRBV6-1; no clear D gene. The J call could be wrong; TRBJ2-7 is a better fit for the DNA end. The CDR3 loop spans 12 amino acids. The germline CDR1 and CDR2 sequences are MNHNS and SASEGT.

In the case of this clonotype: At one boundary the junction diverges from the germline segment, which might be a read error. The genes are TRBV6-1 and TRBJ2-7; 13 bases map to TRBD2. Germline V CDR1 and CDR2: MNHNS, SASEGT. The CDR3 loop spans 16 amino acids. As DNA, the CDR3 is TGTGCCAGTAGTGATAAACTAGCGGGAGGGCCCTACGAGCAGTACTTC. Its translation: CASSDKLAGGPYEQYF.

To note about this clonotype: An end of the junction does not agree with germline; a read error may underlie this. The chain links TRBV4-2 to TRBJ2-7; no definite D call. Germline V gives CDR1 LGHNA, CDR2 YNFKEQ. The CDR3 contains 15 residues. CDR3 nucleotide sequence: TGCGCCAGCAACCAAGATTTAGGAGTTCAACACGAGCAGTACTTC. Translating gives CASNQDLGVQHEQYF.

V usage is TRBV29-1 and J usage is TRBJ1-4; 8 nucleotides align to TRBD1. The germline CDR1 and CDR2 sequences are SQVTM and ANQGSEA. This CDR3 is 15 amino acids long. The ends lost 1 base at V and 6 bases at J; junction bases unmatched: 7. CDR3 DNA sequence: TGCAGCGTTGAAGCCCTGGGACAGGTAGATGAAAAACTGTTTTTT. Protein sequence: CSVEALGQVDEKLFF.

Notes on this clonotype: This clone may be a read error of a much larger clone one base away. CDR3 protein: CSTSGTLDRASTGELFF. The CDR3 coding sequence is TGCAGTACTAGTGGGACCCTGGACAGGGCCTCCACCGGGGAGCTGTTTTTT. This chain connects TRBV20-1 to TRBJ2-2, with 8 bases identical to TRBD1. The CDR3 covers 17 residues. Germline V gene sequence: CDR1 DFQATT, CDR2 SNEGSKA (reference sequence).

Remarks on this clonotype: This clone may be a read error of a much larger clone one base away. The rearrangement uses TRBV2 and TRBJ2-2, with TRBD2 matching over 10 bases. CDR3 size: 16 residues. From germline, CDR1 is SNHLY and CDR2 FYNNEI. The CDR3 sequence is CASSDLAGETGGEMFF. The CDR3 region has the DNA TGTGCCAGCAGTGATCTAGCGGGAGAAACCGGCGGGGAGATGTTTTTT.

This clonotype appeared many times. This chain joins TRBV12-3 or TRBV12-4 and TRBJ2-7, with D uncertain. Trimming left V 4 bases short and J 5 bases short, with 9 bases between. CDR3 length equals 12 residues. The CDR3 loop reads CASSSIQDEQYF. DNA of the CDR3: TGTGCCAGCAGTTCAATTCAGGACGAGCAGTACTTC.

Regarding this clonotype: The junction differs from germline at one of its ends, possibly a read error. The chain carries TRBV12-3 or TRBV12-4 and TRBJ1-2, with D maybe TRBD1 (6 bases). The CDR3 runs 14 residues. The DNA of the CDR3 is TGTGTCAGCAGTTTAGTAGGGGGTGGCTATGGCTACACCTTC. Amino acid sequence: CVSSLVGGGYGYTF.

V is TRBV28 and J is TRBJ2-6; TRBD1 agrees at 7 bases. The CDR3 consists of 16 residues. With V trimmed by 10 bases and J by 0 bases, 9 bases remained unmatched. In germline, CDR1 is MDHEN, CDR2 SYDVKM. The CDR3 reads CATIQGSLSGANVLTF. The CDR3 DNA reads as TGTGCCACCATACAGGGGTCGCTCTCTGGGGCCAACGTCCTGACTTTC.

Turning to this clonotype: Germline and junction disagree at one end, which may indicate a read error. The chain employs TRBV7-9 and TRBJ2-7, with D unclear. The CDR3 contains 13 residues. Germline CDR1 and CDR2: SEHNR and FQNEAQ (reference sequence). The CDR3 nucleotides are TGTGCCAGCAGCCCTTCCTCCTCCTATGAGCAGCACTTC. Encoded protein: CASSPSSSYEQHF.

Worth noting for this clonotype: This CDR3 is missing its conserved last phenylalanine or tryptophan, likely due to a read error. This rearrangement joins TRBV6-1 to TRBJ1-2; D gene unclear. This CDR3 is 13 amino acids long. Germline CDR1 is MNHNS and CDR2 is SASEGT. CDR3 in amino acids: CANSELLSGGYTI. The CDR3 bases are TGTGCCAACAGTGAACTACTCTCAGGCGGCTACACCATC.